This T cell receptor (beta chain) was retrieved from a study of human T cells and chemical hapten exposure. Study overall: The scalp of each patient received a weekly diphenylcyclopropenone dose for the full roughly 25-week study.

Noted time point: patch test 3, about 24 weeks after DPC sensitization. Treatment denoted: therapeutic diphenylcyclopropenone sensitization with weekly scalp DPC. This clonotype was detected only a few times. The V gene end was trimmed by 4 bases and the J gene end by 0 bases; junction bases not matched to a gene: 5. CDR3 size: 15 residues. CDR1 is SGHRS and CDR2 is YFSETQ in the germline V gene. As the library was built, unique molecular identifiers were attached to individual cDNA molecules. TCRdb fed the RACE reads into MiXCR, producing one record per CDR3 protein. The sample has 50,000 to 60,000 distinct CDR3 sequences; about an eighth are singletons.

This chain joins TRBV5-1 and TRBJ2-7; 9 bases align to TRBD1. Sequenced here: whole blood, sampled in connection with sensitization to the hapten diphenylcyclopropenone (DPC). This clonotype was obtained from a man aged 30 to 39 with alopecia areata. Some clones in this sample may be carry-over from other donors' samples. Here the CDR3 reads CASSNRDRASYEQYF. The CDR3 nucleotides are TGCGCCAGCAGCAACCGGGACAGGGCCTCCTACGAGCAGTACTTC.